This TCR beta chain was found in a study of type 1 and type 2 diabetes patients. About the research overall: The whole study generated 15 million to 20 million paired-end reads.

Genomic DNA was the PCR template. A primer set of 30 forward and 13 reverse primers amplified the CDR3. TCRdb re-derived calls from the multiplex PCR reads in MiXCR, one entry per CDR3 protein. The repertoire holds 250,000 to 300,000 distinct CDR3 sequences, with 40% to 50% as singletons. Trimming took off 2 bases at V and 0 bases at J, with 14 bases between the two ends. There are 17 residues in the CDR3. CDR1 is SGHTA and CDR2 is FQGNSA in the germline V gene. The study's findings and limits: Type 2 diabetes patients had few highly-expanded CD4+ clones, median one. Type 2 diabetes and control samples shared highly correlated V and J usage, averaging around 0.97.

Notes on this clonotype: What it binds is not known.

Source material: peripheral blood mononuclear cells (PBMCs). The V call is TRBV7-2, the J call TRBJ2-1; possibly TRBD1 or TRBD2 for D (6 bases each). This sequence was found in a man aged 18-30 years with type 2 diabetes. In DNA form, the CDR3 reads TGTGCCAGCAGCTTAATGGGGGGCAGAAGCTCCTACAATGAGCAGTTCTTC. As protein: CASSLMGGRSSYNEQFF.